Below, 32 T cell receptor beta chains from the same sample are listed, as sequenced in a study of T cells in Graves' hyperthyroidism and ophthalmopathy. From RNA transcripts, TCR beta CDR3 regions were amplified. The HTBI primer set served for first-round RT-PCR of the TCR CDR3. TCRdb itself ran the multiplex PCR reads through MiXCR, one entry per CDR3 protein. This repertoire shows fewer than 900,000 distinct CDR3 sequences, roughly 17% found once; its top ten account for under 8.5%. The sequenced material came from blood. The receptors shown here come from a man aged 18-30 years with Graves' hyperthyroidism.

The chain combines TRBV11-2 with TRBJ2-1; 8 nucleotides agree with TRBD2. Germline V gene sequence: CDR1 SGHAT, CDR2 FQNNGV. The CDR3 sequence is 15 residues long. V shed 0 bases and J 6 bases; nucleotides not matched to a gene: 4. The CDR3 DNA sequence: TGTGCCAGCAGCTTAGAAGGGGGGACTAGCAATGAGCAGTTCTTC. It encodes CASSLEGGTSNEQFF.

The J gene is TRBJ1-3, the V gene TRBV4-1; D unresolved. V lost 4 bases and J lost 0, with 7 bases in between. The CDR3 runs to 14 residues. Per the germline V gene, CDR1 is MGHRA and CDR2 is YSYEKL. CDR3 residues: CASSLSSSGNTIYF. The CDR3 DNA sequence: TGCGCCAGCAGCCTGAGTTCCTCTGGAAACACCATATATTTT.

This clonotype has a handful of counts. The DNA for the CDR3 is TGCAGTGCTAGGGACAACCGCTATGGCTACACCTTC. Its protein product is CSARDNRYGYTF. J is TRBJ1-2 and V is TRBV20-1, with D possibly being TRBD1 (5 bases). The germline CDR1 and CDR2 sequences are DFQATT and SNEGSKA (reference sequence). V was trimmed by 3 bases and J by 4 bases, leaving 9 bases between them. The CDR3 contains 12 residues.

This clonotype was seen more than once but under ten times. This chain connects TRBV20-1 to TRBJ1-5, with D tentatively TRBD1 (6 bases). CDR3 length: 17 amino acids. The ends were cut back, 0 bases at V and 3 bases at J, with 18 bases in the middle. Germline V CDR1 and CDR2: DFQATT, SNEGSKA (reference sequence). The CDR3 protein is CSARDRNRALSNQPQHF. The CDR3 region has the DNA TGCAGTGCTAGAGATCGAAACAGGGCCCTCTCCAATCAGCCCCAGCATTTT.

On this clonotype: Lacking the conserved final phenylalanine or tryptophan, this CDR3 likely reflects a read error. The CDR3 spells CASRHSNTGELFS. CDR3 coding DNA: TGTGCCAGCAGACACTCGAACACCGGGGAGCTGTTTTCT. The chain joins TRBV7-2 to TRBJ2-2; D unclear. Germline V CDR1 and CDR2: SGHTA, FQGNSA. The CDR3 extends over 13 amino acids. The ends were cut back, 6 bases at V and 0 bases at J, with 5 bases in the middle.

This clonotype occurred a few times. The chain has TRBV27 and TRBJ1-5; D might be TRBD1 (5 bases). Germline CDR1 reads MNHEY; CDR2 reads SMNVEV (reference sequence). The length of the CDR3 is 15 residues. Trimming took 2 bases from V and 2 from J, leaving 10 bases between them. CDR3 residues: CASSLGGWGNQPQHF. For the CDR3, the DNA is TGTGCCAGCAGTTTAGGGGGATGGGGCAATCAGCCCCAGCATTTT.

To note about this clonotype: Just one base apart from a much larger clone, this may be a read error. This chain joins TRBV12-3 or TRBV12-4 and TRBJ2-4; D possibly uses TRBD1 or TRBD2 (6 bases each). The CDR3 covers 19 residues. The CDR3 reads CASITHGGLPGLAENIQYF. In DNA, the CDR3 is TGTGCCAGCATTACACATGGGGGGCTCCCGGGGCTAGCCGAAAACATTCAGTACTTC.

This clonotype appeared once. The CDR3 sequence: CASSPLGLAGGQETQYF. The DNA of the CDR3 is TGTGCCAGCAGCCCACTAGGACTAGCGGGAGGGCAAGAGACCCAGTACTTC. The J gene is TRBJ2-5, the V gene TRBV7-2; 15 bases map to TRBD2. The CDR3 loop spans 17 amino acids. From germline, CDR1 is SGHTA and CDR2 FQGNSA. J gave up 2 bases and V 5 bases, and 6 bases lay outside the gene matches.

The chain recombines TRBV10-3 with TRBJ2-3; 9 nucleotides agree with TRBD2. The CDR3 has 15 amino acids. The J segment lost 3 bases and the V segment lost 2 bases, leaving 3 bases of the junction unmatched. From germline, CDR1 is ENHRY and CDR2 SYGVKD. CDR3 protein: CAISEAGGETDTQYF. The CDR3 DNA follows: TGTGCCATCAGTGAGGCGGGAGGGGAGACAGATACGCAGTATTTT.

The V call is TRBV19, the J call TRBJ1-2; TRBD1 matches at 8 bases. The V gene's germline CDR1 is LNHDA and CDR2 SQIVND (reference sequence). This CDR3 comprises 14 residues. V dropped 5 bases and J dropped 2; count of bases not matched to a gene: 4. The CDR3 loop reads CASSEAGGNYGYTF. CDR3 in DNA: TGTGCCAGTAGTGAGGCAGGGGGCAACTATGGCTACACCTTC.

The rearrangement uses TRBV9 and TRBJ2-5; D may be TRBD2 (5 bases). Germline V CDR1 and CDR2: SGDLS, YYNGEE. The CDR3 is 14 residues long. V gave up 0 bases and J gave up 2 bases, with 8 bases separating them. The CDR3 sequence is CASSVGGIQETQYF. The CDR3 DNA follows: TGTGCCAGCAGCGTAGGAGGGATTCAAGAGACCCAGTACTTC.

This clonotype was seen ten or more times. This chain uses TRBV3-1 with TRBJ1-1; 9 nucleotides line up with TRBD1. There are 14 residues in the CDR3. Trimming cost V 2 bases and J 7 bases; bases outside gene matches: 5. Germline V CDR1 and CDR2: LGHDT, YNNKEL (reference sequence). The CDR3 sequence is CASSQRGQGSEAFF. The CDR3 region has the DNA TGTGCCAGCAGCCAACGTGGACAGGGGAGTGAAGCTTTCTTT.

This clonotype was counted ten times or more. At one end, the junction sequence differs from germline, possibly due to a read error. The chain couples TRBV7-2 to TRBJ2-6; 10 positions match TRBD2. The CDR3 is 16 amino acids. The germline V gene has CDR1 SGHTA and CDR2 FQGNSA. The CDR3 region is CASSVAGGAGANVLTF. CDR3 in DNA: TGTGCCAGCAGCGTAGCGGGAGGCGCGGGGGCCAACGTCCTGACTTTC.

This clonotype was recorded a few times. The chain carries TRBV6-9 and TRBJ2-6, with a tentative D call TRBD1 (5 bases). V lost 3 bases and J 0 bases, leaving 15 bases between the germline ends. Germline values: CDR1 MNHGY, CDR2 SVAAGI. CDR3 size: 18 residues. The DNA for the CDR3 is TGTGCCAGCAGTTACAGGGTTCAGCGTGCCTCTGGGGCCAACGTCCTGACTTTC. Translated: CASSYRVQRASGANVLTF.

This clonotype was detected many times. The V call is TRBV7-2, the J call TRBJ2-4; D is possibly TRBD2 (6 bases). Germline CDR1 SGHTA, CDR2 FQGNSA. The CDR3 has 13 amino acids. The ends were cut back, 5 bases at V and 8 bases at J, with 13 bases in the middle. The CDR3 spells CASSPPWGDIQYF. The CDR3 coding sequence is TGTGCCAGCAGCCCCCCCTGGGGGGACATTCAGTACTTC.

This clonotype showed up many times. This chain's CDR3 is CASSEWSSGESNEQFF. CDR3 DNA sequence: TGTGCCAGCAGTGAATGGAGTAGCGGAGAATCCAATGAGCAGTTCTTC. The chain carries TRBV2 and TRBJ2-1, with a possible D match to TRBD2 (6 bases). This CDR3 has 16 residues. V lost 2 bases to trimming and J lost 6 bases, with 17 bases between them. From germline, CDR1 is SNHLY and CDR2 FYNNEI.

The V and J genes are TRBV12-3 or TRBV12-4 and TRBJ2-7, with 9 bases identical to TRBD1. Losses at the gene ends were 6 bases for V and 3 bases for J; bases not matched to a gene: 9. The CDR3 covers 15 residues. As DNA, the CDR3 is TGTGCCAGCAGCGATACAGACAGGGGGGACTACGAGCAGTACTTC. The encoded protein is CASSDTDRGDYEQYF.

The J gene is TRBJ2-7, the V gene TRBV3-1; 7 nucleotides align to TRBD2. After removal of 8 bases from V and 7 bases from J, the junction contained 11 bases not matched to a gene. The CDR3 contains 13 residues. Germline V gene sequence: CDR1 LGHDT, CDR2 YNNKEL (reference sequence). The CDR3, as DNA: TGTGCCAGCTCTTCCGGGCCGGGGGGTGAGCAGTACTTC. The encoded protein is CASSSGPGGEQYF.

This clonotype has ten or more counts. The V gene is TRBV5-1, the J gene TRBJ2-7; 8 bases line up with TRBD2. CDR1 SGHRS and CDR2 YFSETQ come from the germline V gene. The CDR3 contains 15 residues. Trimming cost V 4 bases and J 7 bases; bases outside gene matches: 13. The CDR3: CASSPQTARGGEQYF. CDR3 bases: TGCGCCAGCAGCCCTCAGACCGCACGGGGGGGGGAGCAGTACTTC. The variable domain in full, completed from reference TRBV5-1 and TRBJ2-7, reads KAGVTQTPRYLIKTRGQQVTLSCSPISGHRSVSWYQQTPGQGLQFLFEYFSETQRNKGNFPGRFSGRQFSNSRSEMNVSTLELGDSALYLCASSPQTARGGEQYFGPGTRLTVT.

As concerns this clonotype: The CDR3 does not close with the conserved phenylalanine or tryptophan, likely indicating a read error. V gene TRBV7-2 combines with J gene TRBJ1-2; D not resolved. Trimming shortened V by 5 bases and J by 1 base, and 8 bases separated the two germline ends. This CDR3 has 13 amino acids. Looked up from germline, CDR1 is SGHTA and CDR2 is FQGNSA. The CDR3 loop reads CASSLRLNYGYTS. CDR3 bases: TGTGCCAGCAGCCTGCGCCTTAACTATGGCTACACCTCC.

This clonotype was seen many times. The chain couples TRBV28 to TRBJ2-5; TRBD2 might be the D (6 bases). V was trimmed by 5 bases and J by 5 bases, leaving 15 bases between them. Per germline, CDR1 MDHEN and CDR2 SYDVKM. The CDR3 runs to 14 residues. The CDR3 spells CASSLRDSRETQYF. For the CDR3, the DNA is TGTGCCAGCAGTCTAAGGGACTCCAGGGAGACCCAGTACTTC.

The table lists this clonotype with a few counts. CDR3 in DNA: TGTGCCAGCAAGGGGTGGAACCTGGCCACCGGGGAGCTGTTTTTT. Its translation is CASKGWNLATGELFF. The rearrangement links TRBV6-1 to TRBJ2-2, with D possibly TRBD1 on 5 matching bases. Germline lookup yields CDR1 MNHNS and CDR2 SASEGT. The CDR3 consists of 15 residues. The ends were cut back, 7 bases at V and 4 bases at J, with 16 bases in the middle.

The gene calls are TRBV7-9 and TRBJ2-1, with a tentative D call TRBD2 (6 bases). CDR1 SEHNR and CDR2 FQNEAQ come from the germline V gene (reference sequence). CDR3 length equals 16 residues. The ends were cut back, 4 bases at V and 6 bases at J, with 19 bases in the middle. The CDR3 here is CASSSRASEVGNEQFF. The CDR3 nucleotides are TGTGCCAGCAGCTCCCGCGCTAGCGAGGTAGGCAATGAGCAGTTCTTC.

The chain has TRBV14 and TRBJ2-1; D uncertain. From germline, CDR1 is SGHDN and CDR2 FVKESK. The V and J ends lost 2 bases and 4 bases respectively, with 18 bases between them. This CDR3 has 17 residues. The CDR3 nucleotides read TGTGCCAGCAGCCAAATGGGGTGGGCGGAAACATACAATGAGCAGTTCTTC. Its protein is CASSQMGWAETYNEQFF.

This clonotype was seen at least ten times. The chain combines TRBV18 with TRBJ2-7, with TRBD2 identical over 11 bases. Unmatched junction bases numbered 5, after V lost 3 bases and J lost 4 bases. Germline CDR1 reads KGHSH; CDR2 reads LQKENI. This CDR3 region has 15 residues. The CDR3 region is CASSPTSGSGYEQYF. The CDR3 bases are TGTGCCAGCTCACCCACTAGCGGGAGCGGGTACGAGCAGTACTTC.

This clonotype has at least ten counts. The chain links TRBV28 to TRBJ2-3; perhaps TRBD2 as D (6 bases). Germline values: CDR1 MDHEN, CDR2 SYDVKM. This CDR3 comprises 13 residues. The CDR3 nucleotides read TGTGCGGCCCGGGACTCGCGGTTGGATACGCAGTATTTT. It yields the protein CAARDSRLDTQYF. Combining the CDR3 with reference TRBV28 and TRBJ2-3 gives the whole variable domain DVKVTQSSRYLVKRTGEKVFLECVQDMDHENMFWYRQDPGLGLRLIYFSYDVKMKEKGDIPEGYSVSREKKERFSLILESASTNQTSMYLCAARDSRLDTQYFGPGTRLTVL.

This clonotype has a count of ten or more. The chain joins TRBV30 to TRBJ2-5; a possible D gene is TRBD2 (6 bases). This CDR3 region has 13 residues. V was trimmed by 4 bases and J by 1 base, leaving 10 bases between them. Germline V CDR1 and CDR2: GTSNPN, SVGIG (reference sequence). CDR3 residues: CAWTGRFQETQYF. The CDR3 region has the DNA TGTGCCTGGACAGGGAGGTTCCAAGAGACCCAGTACTTC.

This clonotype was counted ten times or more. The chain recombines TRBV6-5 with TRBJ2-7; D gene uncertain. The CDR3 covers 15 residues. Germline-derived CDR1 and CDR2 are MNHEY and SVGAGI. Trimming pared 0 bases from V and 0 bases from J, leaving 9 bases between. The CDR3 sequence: CASSYSAGPSYEQYF. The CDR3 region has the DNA TGTGCCAGCAGTTACTCTGCTGGACCCTCCTACGAGCAGTACTTC.

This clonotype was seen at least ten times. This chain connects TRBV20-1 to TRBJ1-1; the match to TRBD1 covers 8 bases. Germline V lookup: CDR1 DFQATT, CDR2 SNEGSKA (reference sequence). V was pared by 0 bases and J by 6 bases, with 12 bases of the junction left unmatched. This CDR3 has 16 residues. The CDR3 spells CSARDLGQGRQAEAFF. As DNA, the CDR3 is TGCAGTGCTAGAGATCTCGGACAGGGCCGTCAGGCTGAAGCTTTCTTT.

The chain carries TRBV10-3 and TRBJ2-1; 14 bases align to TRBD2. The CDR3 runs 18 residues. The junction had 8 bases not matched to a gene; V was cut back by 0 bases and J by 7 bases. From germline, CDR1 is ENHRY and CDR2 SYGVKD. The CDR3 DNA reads TGTGCCATCAGTGAGTCGATCCGACTAGCGGGAGGGCCGAATGAGCAGTTCTTC. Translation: CAISESIRLAGGPNEQFF.

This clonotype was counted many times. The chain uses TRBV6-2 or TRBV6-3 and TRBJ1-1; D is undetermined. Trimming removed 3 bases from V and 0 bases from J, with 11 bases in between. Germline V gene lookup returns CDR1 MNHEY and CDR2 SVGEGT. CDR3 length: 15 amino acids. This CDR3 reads CASSYESRVNTEAFF. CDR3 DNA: TGTGCCAGCAGTTATGAGTCTCGAGTGAACACTGAAGCTTTCTTT.

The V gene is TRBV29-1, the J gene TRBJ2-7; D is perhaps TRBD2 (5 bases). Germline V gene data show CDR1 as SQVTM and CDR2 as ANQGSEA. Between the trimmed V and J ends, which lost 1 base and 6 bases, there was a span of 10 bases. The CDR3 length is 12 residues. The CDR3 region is CSVEGGMGEQYF. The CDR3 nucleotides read TGCAGCGTTGAAGGAGGGATGGGCGAGCAGTACTTC.